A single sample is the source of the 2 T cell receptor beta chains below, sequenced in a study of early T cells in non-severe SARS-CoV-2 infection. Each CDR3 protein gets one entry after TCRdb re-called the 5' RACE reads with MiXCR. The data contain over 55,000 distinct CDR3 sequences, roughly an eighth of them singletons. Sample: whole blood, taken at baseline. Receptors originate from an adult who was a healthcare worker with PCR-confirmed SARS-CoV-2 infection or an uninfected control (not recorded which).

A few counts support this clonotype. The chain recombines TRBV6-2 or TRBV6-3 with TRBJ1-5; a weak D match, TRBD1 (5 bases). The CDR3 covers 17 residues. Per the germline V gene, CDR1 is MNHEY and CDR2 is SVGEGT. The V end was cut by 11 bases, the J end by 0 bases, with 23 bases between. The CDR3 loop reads CACAKPPGGNSNQPQHF. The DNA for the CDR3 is TGTGCCTGCGCTAAACCCCCGGGGGGGAATAGCAATCAGCCCCAGCATTTT.

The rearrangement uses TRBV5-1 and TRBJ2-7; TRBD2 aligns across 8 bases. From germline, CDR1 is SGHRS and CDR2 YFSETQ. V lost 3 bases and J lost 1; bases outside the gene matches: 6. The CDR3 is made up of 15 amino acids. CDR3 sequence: CASSWAGLESYEQYF. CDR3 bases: TGCGCCAGCAGCTGGGCGGGACTAGAGTCCTACGAGCAGTACTTC.